Described below is a single T cell receptor (beta chain) sequence and its context. V shed 1 base and J shed 0 bases, with 6 bases lying between them. The CDR3 sequence is 15 residues long. The germline V gene has CDR1 MGHRA and CDR2 YSYEKL. These data come from a study of OX40 agonist ivuxolimab in advanced cancers. Turning to the study itself: Mean age approximately 59 years, range roughly 23 to 79; approximately 83% male.

Clones were read by immunoSEQ multiplex PCR, and TCRdb kept only the in-frame ones, dropping some. The table records tens of thousands of clones, almost 90% of them present only once. The TCR originated in an adult with an advanced solid tumor such as melanoma, head and neck, liver or kidney cancer. The sample consisted of CD4+ or CD8+ T cells sorted from blood, taken in a trial of the OX40 agonist ivuxolimab. The genes are TRBV4-1 and TRBJ2-2, with D maybe TRBD1 (5 bases). The CDR3 DNA reads TGCGCCAGCAGCCAAGGACAGCCGAACACCGGGGAGCTGTTTTTT. Translation gives CASSQGQPNTGELFF.